This T cell receptor (beta chain) was obtained from a study of blood T cell repertoires in COVID-19. As for the study in general: COVID-19 samples, acute and convalescent, were from the United States, Italy and Spain. From T cells, B-cell-depleted T cells, or PBMCs came the material, which was cDNA or gDNA.

In the source study's methods: How many nucleated cells were present was estimated from reference gene primer amplification. The repertoire was sequenced with immunoSEQ multiplex PCR; TCRdb's copy has only in-frame clones and lacks some. That table furnishes V, J and clone size, whereas the DNA furnished D and trimming. The data show 140,000 to 150,000 clones, with around 90% seen just once and about 1.7% held by the top ten. Germline CDR1 reads SEHNR; CDR2 reads FQNEAQ (reference sequence). The CDR3 is 13 residues long. Deletions cut 5 bases from V and 5 bases from J, with 10 bases between. The source of this sequence is a man aged 65 to 79 with acute or convalescent COVID-19. The sequenced sample was peripheral blood. J is TRBJ2-1 and V is TRBV7-9; weak D call: TRBD1 (5 bases). CDR3 residues: CASSLAGNNEQFF. Written as DNA, the CDR3 is TGTGCCAGCAGCCTGGCAGGGAACAATGAGCAGTTCTTC.